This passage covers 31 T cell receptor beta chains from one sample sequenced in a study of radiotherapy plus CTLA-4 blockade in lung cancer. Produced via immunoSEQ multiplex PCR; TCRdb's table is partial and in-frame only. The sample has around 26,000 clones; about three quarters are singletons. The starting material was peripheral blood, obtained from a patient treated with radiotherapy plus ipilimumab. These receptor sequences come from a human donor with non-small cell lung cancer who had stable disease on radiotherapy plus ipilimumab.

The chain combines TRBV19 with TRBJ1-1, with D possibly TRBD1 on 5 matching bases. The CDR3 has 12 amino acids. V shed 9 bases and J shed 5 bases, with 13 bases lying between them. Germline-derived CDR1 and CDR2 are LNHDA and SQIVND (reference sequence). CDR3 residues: CASRGTGTEAFF. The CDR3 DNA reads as TGTGCCAGCCGGGGCACGGGTACTGAAGCTTTCTTT.

CDR3 sequence reads: CASSDPGTRAYEQYF. DNA of the CDR3: TGTGCCAGCAGTGACCCCGGGACACGTGCCTACGAGCAGTACTTC. This chain connects TRBV25-1 to TRBJ2-7; a possible D gene is TRBD1 (6 bases). V was clipped by 3 bases and J by 2 bases, with 14 bases between them. CDR3 length equals 15 residues. From germline, CDR1 is MGHDK and CDR2 SYGVNS.

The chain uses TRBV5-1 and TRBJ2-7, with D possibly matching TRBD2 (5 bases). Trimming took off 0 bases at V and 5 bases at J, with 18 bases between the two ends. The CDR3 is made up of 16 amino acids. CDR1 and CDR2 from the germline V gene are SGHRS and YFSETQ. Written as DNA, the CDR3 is TGCGCCAGCAGCTTGGTGCTCGGGGTCCGTGGAAACGAGCAGTACTTC. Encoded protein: CASSLVLGVRGNEQYF.

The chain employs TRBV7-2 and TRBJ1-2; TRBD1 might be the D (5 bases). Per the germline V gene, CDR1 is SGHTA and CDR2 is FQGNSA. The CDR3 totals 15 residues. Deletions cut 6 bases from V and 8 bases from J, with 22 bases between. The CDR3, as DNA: TGTGCCAGCAGTCTATGGGGCGGTTCCGGGGTGGGCTACACCTTC. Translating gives CASSLWGGSGVGYTF.

CDR3 nucleotide sequence: TGTGCCAGCAGCTCGAAAGGGACAGCATATTACGAGCAGTACTTC. It yields the protein CASSSKGTAYYEQYF. The chain couples TRBV6-5 to TRBJ2-7; 7 bases fit TRBD1. Germline V gene data show CDR1 as MNHEY and CDR2 as SVGAGI. V was pared by 6 bases and J by 4 bases, with 12 bases of the junction left unmatched. The CDR3 covers 15 residues.

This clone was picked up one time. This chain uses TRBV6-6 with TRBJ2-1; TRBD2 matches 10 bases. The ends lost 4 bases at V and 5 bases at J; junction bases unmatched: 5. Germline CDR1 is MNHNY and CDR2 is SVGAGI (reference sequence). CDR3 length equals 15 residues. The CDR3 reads CASSSQAGGHNEQFF. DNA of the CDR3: TGTGCCAGCAGTTCACAAGCGGGGGGGCACAATGAGCAGTTCTTC.

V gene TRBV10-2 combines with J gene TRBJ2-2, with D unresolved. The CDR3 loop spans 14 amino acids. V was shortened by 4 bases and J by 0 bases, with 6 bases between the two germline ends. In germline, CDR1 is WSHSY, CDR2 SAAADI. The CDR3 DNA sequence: TGCGCCAGCAGTGTAGGACCGAACACCGGGGAGCTGTTTTTT. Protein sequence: CASSVGPNTGELFF.

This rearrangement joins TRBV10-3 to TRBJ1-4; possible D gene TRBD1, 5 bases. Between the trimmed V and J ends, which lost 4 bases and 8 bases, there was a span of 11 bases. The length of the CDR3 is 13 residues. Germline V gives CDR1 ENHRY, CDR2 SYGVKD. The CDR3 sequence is CAISGGREEKLFF. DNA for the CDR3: TGTGCCATCAGTGGGGGCCGAGAAGAAAAACTGTTTTTT.

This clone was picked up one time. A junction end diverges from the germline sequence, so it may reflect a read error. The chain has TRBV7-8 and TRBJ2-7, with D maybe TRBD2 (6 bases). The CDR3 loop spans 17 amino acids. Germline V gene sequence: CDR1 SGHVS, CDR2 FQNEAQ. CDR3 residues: CASSFLAFSGGAYEQSF. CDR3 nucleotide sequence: TGTGCCAGCAGCTTCCTGGCGTTTTCTGGAGGGGCCTACGAGCAGTCCTTC.

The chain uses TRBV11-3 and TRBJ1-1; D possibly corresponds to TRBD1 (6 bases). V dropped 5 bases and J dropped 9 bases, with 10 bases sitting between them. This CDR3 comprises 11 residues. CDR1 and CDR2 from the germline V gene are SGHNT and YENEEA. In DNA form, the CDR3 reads TGTGCCAGCAGCCCCGGACAGAAAGCTTTCTTT. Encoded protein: CASSPGQKAFF.

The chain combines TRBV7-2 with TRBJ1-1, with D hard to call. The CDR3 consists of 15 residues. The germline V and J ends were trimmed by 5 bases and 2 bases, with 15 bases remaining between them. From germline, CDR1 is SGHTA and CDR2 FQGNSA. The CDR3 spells CASSPWAAINTEAFF. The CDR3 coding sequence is TGTGCCAGCAGCCCCTGGGCCGCCATCAACACTGAAGCTTTCTTT.

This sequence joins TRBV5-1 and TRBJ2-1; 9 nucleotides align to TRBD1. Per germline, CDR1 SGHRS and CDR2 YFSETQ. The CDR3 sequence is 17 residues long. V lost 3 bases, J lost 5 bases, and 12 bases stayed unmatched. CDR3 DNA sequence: TGCGCCAGCAGCTCAACCCATTGGGACAGGGTGAACAATGAGCAGTTCTTC. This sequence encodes CASSSTHWDRVNNEQFF.

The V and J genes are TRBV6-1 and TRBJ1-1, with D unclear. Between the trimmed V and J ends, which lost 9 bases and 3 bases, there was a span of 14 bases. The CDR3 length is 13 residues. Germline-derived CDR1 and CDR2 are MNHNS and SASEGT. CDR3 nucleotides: TGTGCCAGTAACCCCTATGGGGACACTGAAGCTTTCTTT. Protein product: CASNPYGDTEAFF.

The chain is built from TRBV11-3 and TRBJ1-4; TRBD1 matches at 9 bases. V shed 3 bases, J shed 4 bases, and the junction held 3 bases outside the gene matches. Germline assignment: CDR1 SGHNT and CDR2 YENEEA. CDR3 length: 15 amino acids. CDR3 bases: TGTGCCAGCAGCTTCGGGACAGGGATTAATGAAAAACTGTTTTTT. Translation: CASSFGTGINEKLFF.

CDR3 in amino acids: CASSIAAGGPVNEQFF. The CDR3 coding sequence is TGTGCCAGTAGTATTGCCGCGGGAGGGCCGGTCAATGAGCAGTTCTTC. The V call is TRBV19, the J call TRBJ2-1; 9 bases fit TRBD2. Germline CDR1 reads LNHDA; CDR2 reads SQIVND (reference sequence). The J segment lost 6 bases and the V segment lost 3 bases, leaving 9 bases of the junction unmatched. The CDR3 covers 16 residues.

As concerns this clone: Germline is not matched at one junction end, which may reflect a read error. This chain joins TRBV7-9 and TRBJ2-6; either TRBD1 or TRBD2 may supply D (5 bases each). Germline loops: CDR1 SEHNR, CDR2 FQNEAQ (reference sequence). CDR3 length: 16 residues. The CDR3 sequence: CTSSTGRSSGANVLTF. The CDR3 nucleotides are TGTACCAGCAGTACGGGACGGAGCTCTGGGGCCAACGTCCTGACTTTC. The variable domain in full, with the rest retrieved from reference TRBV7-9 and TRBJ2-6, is DTGVSQNPRHKITKRGQNVTFRCDPISEHNRLYWYRQTLGQGPEFLTYFQNEAQLEKSRLLSDRFSAERPKGSFSTLEIQRTEQGDSAMYLCTSSTGRSSGANVLTFGAGSRLTVL.

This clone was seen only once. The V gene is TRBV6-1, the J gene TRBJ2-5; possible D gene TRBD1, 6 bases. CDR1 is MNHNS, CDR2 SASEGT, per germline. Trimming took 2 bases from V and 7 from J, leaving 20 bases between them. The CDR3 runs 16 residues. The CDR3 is CASSETGGSTGLTQYF. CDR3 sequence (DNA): TGTGCCAGCAGTGAAACCGGTGGAAGTACAGGGTTGACCCAGTACTTC.

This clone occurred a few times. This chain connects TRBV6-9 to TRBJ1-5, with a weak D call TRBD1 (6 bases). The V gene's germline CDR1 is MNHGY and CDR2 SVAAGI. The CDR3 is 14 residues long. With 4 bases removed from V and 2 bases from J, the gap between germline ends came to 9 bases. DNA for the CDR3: TGTGCCAGCAGTTTCCCAGGGGGCAATCAGCCCCAGCATTTT. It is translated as CASSFPGGNQPQHF.

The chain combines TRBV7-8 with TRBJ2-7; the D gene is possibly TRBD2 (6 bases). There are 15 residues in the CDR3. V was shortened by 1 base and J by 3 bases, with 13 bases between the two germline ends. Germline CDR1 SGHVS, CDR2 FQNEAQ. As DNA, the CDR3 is TGTGCCAGCAGCTTAGAGGGAGGAAGTCGCTACGAGCAGTACTTC. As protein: CASSLEGGSRYEQYF.

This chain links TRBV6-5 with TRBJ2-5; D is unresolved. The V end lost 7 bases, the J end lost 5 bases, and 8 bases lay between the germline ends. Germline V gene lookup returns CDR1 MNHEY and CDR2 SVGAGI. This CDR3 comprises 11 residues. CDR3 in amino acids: CASTLGETQYF. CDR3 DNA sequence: TGTGCCAGCACGCTTGGCGAGACCCAGTACTTC.

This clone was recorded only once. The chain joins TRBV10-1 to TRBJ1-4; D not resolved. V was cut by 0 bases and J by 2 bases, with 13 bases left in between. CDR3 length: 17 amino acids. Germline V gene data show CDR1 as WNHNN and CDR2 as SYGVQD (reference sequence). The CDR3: CASSESTGIPTNEKLFF. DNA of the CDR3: TGCGCCAGCAGTGAGTCGACGGGGATTCCCACTAATGAAAAACTGTTTTTT.

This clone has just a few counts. The CDR3 DNA reads as TGTGCCAGCAGCTCAAGGACTAGCGGCAGCTCCTACAATGAGCAGTTCTTC. Its protein product is CASSSRTSGSSYNEQFF. The chain is built from TRBV5-5 and TRBJ2-1, with 10 bases lining up with TRBD2. Germline CDR1 is SGHKS and CDR2 is YYEKEE (reference sequence). With V trimmed by 3 bases and J by 0 bases, 6 bases remained unmatched. CDR3 length: 17 residues.

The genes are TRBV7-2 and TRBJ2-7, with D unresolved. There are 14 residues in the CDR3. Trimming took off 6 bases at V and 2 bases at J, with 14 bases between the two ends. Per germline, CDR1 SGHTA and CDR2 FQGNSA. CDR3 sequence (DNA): TGTGCCAGCAGGTCAAAGGGCGGCGCCTACGAGCAGTACTTC. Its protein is CASRSKGGAYEQYF.

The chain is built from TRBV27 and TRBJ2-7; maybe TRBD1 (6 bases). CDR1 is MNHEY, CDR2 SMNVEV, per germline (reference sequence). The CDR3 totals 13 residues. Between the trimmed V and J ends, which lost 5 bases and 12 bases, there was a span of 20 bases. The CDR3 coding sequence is TGTGCCAGCAGTGCCCACATCGACAGGAATCGGTACTTC. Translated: CASSAHIDRNRYF.

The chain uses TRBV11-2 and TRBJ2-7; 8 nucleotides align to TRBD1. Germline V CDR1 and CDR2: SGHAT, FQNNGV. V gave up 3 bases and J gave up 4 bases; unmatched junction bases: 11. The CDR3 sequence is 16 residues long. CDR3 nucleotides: TGTGCCAGCAGCTTCCTCAGGGGGCGAACAACTTACGAGCAGTACTTC. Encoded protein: CASSFLRGRTTYEQYF.

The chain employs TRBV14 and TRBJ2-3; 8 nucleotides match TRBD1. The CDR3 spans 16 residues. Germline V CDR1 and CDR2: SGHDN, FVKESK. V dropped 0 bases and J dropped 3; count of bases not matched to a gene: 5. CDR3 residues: CASSQDRGRLTDTQYF. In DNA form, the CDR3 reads TGTGCCAGCAGCCAAGACAGGGGGCGTCTTACAGATACGCAGTATTTT. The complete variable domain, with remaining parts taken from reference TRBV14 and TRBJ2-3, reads EAGVTQFPSHSVIEKGQTVTLRCDPISGHDNLYWYRRVMGKEIKFLLHFVKESKQDESGMPNNRFLAERTGGTYSTLKVQPAELEDSGVYFCASSQDRGRLTDTQYFGPGTRLTVL.

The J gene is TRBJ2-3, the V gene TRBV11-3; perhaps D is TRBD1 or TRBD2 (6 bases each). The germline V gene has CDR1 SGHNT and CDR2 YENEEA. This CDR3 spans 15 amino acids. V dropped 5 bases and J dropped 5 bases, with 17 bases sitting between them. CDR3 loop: CASSPQGRRGDTQYF. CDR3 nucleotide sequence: TGTGCCAGCAGCCCCCAGGGGAGGCGAGGAGATACGCAGTATTTT.

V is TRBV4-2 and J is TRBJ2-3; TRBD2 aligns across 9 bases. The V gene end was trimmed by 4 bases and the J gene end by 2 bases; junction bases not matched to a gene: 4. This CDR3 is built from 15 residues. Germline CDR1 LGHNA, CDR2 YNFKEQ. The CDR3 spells CASSPSGKYTDTQYF. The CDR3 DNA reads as TGTGCCAGCAGCCCTAGCGGGAAGTACACAGATACGCAGTATTTT.

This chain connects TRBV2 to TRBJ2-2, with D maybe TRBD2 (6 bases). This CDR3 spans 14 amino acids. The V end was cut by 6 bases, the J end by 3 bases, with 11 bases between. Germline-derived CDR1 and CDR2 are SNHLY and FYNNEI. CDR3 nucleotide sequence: TGTGCCAGCAGCAGACGCGGGGACACCGGGGAGCTGTTTTTT. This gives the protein CASSRRGDTGELFF.

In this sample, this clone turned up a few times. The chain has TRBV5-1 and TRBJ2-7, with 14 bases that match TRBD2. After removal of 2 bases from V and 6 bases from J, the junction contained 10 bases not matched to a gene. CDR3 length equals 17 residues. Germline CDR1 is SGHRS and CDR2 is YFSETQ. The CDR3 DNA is TGCGCCAGCAGCTTCTCCTCGACTAGCGGGAGGGCGATCGAGCAGTACTTC. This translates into CASSFSSTSGRAIEQYF.

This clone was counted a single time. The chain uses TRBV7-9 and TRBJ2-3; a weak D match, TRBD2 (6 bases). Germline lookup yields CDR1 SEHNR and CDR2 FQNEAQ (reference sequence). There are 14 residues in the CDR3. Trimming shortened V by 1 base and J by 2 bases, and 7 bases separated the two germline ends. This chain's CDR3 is CASSLEDYTDTQYF. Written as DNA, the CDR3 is TGTGCCAGCAGCTTAGAGGACTACACAGATACGCAGTATTTT.